This T cell receptor (beta chain) was found in a study of T cell responses to AZD1222 COVID-19 vaccine. Across the whole study: Pooling was applied to second doses at about 4 or about 12 weeks. Findings and limits, study-wide: Clonal diversity was possibly underestimated, and the donors were mostly white British, with more females. Receipt of two AZD1222 doses was followed by a rise in Spike-specific TCR breadth and depth.

This clone has more than one count but fewer than ten. Antigen: not known. TCRdb's table, derived via immunoSEQ multiplex PCR, lists solely in-frame clones and lacks some. In the table there are about 130,000 clones, about nine tenths of which are singletons. Germline-derived CDR1 and CDR2 are SGHVS and FNYEAQ. V lost 5 bases and J lost 1; bases outside the gene matches: 7. The CDR3 spans 15 residues. The clonotype comes from an adult in good health. Sequenced here: peripheral blood, sampled on day 0 of AZD1222 vaccination. The chain combines TRBV7-6 with TRBJ1-1; 7 bases fit TRBD1. CDR3 region: CASSKGTEPNTEAFF. The CDR3 region has the DNA TGTGCCAGCAGCAAAGGGACAGAACCGAACACTGAAGCTTTCTTT.